This T cell receptor beta chain is from a study of blood T cell repertoires in COVID-19. Germline V lookup: CDR1 SQVTM, CDR2 ANQGSEA. Between the trimmed V and J ends, which lost 7 bases and 0 bases, there was a span of 9 bases. The CDR3 has 13 amino acids. Enrolled during active infection, Seattle patients were then followed longitudinally. Original data processing: Amplifying reference gene primers gave estimates of nucleated cell counts. Using immunoSEQ multiplex PCR, the repertoire was profiled, and TCRdb retains in-frame clones only, with some absent. Clone size and the V and J calls come from that table; the DNA yielded D and trimming. The sample contains under 250,000 clones, 88% of which appear only once.

The receptor comes from a woman in her thirties with COVID-19, enrolled during active disease. The sequenced sample consisted of peripheral blood. This chain connects TRBV29-1 to TRBJ2-2; D may be TRBD2 (5 bases). The CDR3 DNA is TGCAGCGGGAGGACTGCGAACACCGGGGAGCTGTTTTTT. It translates to CSGRTANTGELFF.